This TCR beta chain was observed in a study of cytomegalovirus exposure and HLA in healthy donors. The germline CDR1 and CDR2 sequences are SGHNT and YYREEE (reference sequence). Trimming left V 0 bases short and J 10 bases short, with 8 bases between. This CDR3 contains 12 residues. With 60 Vbeta and 13 Jbeta primers, the PCR was carried out. Assay used: immunoSEQ multiplex PCR; TCRdb lists only in-frame clones, some missing. In the table there are tens of thousands of clones, roughly 74% of which are singletons. This rearrangement joins TRBV5-4 to TRBJ2-1; no firm D call. Sequencing used PBMCs. The sequence was collected from a man aged 25-45 years in good health and CMV-seronegative. CDR3 loop: CASSLALREQFF. The CDR3 nucleotides read TGTGCCAGCAGCTTGGCCTTGCGGGAGCAGTTCTTC.